This T cell receptor beta chain is drawn from a study of CD4 T cells in relation to SARS-CoV-2 and coronaviruses. Across the whole study: Convalescent donors were aged about 21 to 80, with median approximately 39 years. Shared crossreactive spike epitopes were mapped to their HLA restriction. Study-level points and caveats: No donor gave both pre-pandemic and post-infection samples.

Germline CDR1 reads SGHDT; CDR2 reads YYEEEE. With V trimmed by 3 bases and J by 5 bases, 5 bases remained unmatched. The length of the CDR3 is 15 residues. Naive or memory CD4+ cells were cultured 1:1 with T cell-depleted PBMCs plus CEF. Using immunoSEQ multiplex PCR, the repertoire was profiled, and TCRdb retains in-frame clones only, with some absent. The top ten hold under 1.5% of the sample, which has tens of thousands of clones, almost 85% seen once. A note on this clone: Its target is unknown.

The sample comprised naive CD4+ T cells from PBMCs, cultured in vitro. Indicated subset: naive CD4+ T cells isolated by negative enrichment. The chain uses TRBV5-6 and TRBJ2-1; 10 nucleotides agree with TRBD2. This sequence originates from an adult with COVID-19. CDR3: CASSWKREGDNEQFF. Written as DNA, the CDR3 is TGTGCCAGCAGCTGGAAGCGGGAGGGTGACAATGAGCAGTTCTTC.